A selection of T cell receptor beta chains follows, all from one sample in a study of blood T cells in healthy people across ages. MiXCR, applied by TCRdb to the 5' RACE reads, yields one record per CDR3 protein. Of around 1,500,000 distinct CDR3 sequences in the sample, 40% to 50% were seen once. The material sequenced was blood. All receptors derive from a woman aged 18-29 years in good health. The CDR3 runs from the conserved cysteine through the conserved F or W. Fields, in order: J gene, CDR3 length, D gene, clone size, V gene, CDR3 DNA, CDR3 protein. A D gene is named only where the DNA matches it firmly. Clone sizes are given selectively: once, few, many, or a class where the clone is expanded.

j_gene: TRBJ2-7; len: 9; d_gene: -; abundance: many; v_gene: TRBV29-1; CDR3nt: TGCAGTCCCTCCTACGAGCAGTACTTC; CDR3aa: CSPSYEQYF
j_gene: TRBJ2-3; len: 14; d_gene: -; abundance: few; v_gene: TRBV2; CDR3nt: TGTGCCAGCATCGTCAGGGCTAGCACAGATACGCAGTATTTT; CDR3aa: CASIVRASTDTQYF
j_gene: TRBJ2-3; len: 16; d_gene: TRBD1; abundance: -; v_gene: TRBV23-1; CDR3nt: TGCGCCAGCAGTCAAACCAGTGACAGGGAGAAAGATACGCAGTATTTT; CDR3aa: CASSQTSDREKDTQYF
j_gene: TRBJ1-2; len: 13; d_gene: TRBD1; abundance: -; v_gene: TRBV12-3/TRBV12-4; CDR3nt: TGTGCCAGCAGTTCAACAGGGGGCGGGGGCTACACCTTC; CDR3aa: CASSSTGGGGYTF
j_gene: TRBJ2-7; len: 15; d_gene: -; abundance: few; v_gene: TRBV11-2; CDR3nt: TGTGCCAGCAGCTTAAATACGGACAGCTCCTACGAGCAGTACTTC; CDR3aa: CASSLNTDSSYEQYF
j_gene: TRBJ2-3; len: 14; d_gene: TRBD2; abundance: -; v_gene: TRBV29-1; CDR3nt: TGCAGCGTCCTAGCGGGGGGGTGGACAGATACGCAGTATTTT; CDR3aa: CSVLAGGWTDTQYF
j_gene: TRBJ2-5; len: 12; d_gene: -; abundance: few; v_gene: TRBV18; CDR3nt: TGTGCCAGCTCACCACCCAGGGAGACCCAGTACTTC; CDR3aa: CASSPPRETQYF
j_gene: TRBJ1-2; len: 14; d_gene: -; abundance: -; v_gene: TRBV20-1; CDR3nt: TGCAGTGCTAGAGTAGCAGGGCGCTACTATGGCTACACCTTC; CDR3aa: CSARVAGRYYGYTF
j_gene: TRBJ1-2; len: 14; d_gene: -; abundance: -; v_gene: TRBV20-1; CDR3nt: TGCAGTGCCCAAGGGGGGTCAATAAACTATGGCTACACCTTC; CDR3aa: CSAQGGSINYGYTF
j_gene: TRBJ1-1; len: 12; d_gene: TRBD1; abundance: few; v_gene: TRBV10-3; CDR3nt: TGTGCCAGCGGACAGGGGGCATCTGAAGCTTTCTTT; CDR3aa: CASGQGASEAFF
j_gene: TRBJ2-1; len: 14; d_gene: -; abundance: -; v_gene: TRBV7-2; CDR3nt: TGTGCCAGCAGCCCGGACACCCCATACAATGAGCAGTTCTTC; CDR3aa: CASSPDTPYNEQFF
j_gene: TRBJ2-7; len: 15; d_gene: -; abundance: few; v_gene: TRBV27; CDR3nt: TGTGCCAGCAGTTCCATACAGGGCACTTGGAAGGAGCAGTACTTC; CDR3aa: CASSSIQGTWKEQYF
j_gene: TRBJ2-5; len: 15; d_gene: -; abundance: -; v_gene: TRBV27; CDR3nt: TGTGCCAGCAGTTTGCGCTCAGGGTTCCGAGAGACCCAGTACTTC; CDR3aa: CASSLRSGFRETQYF
j_gene: TRBJ2-7; len: 12; d_gene: -; abundance: -; v_gene: TRBV20-1; CDR3nt: TGCAGTGCTGGGTCCCTAGCTAGCGAGCAGTACTTC; CDR3aa: CSAGSLASEQYF
j_gene: TRBJ2-1; len: 12; d_gene: -; abundance: few; v_gene: TRBV12-3/TRBV12-4; CDR3nt: TGTGCCAGCAGCTTTAGCCTGGGTGAGCAGTTCTTC; CDR3aa: CASSFSLGEQFF
j_gene: TRBJ1-2; len: 14; d_gene: TRBD1; abundance: -; v_gene: TRBV6-5; CDR3nt: TGTGCCAGCAGCCGGGCGGGACAGAACTATGGCTACACCTTC; CDR3aa: CASSRAGQNYGYTF
j_gene: TRBJ2-3; len: 11; d_gene: TRBD2; abundance: -; v_gene: TRBV10-2; CDR3nt: TGCGCCGCAACGGGGGGAGATACGCAGTATTTT; CDR3aa: CAATGGDTQYF
j_gene: TRBJ2-7; len: 13; d_gene: -; abundance: -; v_gene: TRBV18; CDR3nt: TGTGCCAGCTCACCACCGGCGTTGGGCGAGCAGTACTTC; CDR3aa: CASSPPALGEQYF
j_gene: TRBJ2-7; len: 14; d_gene: TRBD1; abundance: once; v_gene: TRBV20-1; CDR3nt: TGCAGTGCTAGGGCGACAGGGAAACCCTACGAGCAGTACTTC; CDR3aa: CSARATGKPYEQYF
j_gene: TRBJ2-7; len: 12; d_gene: -; abundance: -; v_gene: TRBV14; CDR3nt: TGTGCCAGCAGTCCTACTCGAAATGAGCAGTACTTC; CDR3aa: CASSPTRNEQYF
j_gene: TRBJ2-5; len: 16; d_gene: TRBD2; abundance: many; v_gene: TRBV14; CDR3nt: TGTGCCAGCAGCCAAGAGTTCACAGCGGGAGTTGAGACCCAGTACTTC; CDR3aa: CASSQEFTAGVETQYF
j_gene: TRBJ2-1; len: 11; d_gene: -; abundance: -; v_gene: TRBV12-3/TRBV12-4; CDR3nt: TGTGCCACCAAAAAAGGGGATGAGCAGTTCTTC; CDR3aa: CATKKGDEQFF
j_gene: TRBJ1-2; len: 18; d_gene: TRBD1; abundance: -; v_gene: TRBV4-1; CDR3nt: TGCGCCAGCAGCCAAGATCGTCCGCGACAGGGGAGATCTCATGGCTACACCTTC; CDR3aa: CASSQDRPRQGRSHGYTF
j_gene: TRBJ2-7; len: 15; d_gene: -; abundance: -; v_gene: TRBV28; CDR3nt: TGTGCCAGCAGAGGAGGGGCGACCTTCTCCTACGAGCAGTACTTC; CDR3aa: CASRGGATFSYEQYF
j_gene: TRBJ2-7; len: 16; d_gene: -; abundance: few; v_gene: TRBV5-1; CDR3nt: TGCGCCAGCAGCTTATACAGGGTCGGTGCCTCCTACGAGCAGTACTTC; CDR3aa: CASSLYRVGASYEQYF
j_gene: TRBJ2-5; len: 16; d_gene: TRBD2; abundance: few; v_gene: TRBV7-9; CDR3nt: TGTGCCAGCAGCTTAGTCCCTAGCGGGTCCCAAGAGACCCAGTACTTC; CDR3aa: CASSLVPSGSQETQYF
j_gene: TRBJ2-7; len: 12; d_gene: -; abundance: many; v_gene: TRBV7-8; CDR3nt: TGTGCCAGCAGCTTGAATCGCTACGAGCAGTACTTC; CDR3aa: CASSLNRYEQYF
j_gene: TRBJ2-5; len: 14; d_gene: -; abundance: -; v_gene: TRBV28; CDR3nt: TGTGCCAGCAGTGTTGGGGGGAGACAGGAGACCCAGTACTTC; CDR3aa: CASSVGGRQETQYF
j_gene: TRBJ2-7; len: 15; d_gene: TRBD2; abundance: -; v_gene: TRBV29-1; CDR3nt: TGCAGCGTATATGGACTAGCGGGGTCCTACAATGAGCAGTACTTC; CDR3aa: CSVYGLAGSYNEQYF
j_gene: TRBJ1-5; len: 15; d_gene: -; abundance: -; v_gene: TRBV10-2; CDR3nt: TGCGCCAGCAAGGCGGCTGACAGTACCGATCAGCCCCAGCATTTT; CDR3aa: CASKAADSTDQPQHF
j_gene: TRBJ1-2; len: 14; d_gene: -; abundance: few; v_gene: TRBV10-3; CDR3nt: TGTGCCATCAGTGAGGGAGGGCCGGTATATGGCTACACCTTC; CDR3aa: CAISEGGPVYGYTF
j_gene: TRBJ2-7; len: 18; d_gene: TRBD2; abundance: -; v_gene: TRBV10-2; CDR3nt: TGCGCCAGCAGCAATGGACTAGCGGGAGGATGGCGTTCCTACGAGCAGTACTTC; CDR3aa: CASSNGLAGGWRSYEQYF
j_gene: TRBJ1-4; len: 16; d_gene: -; abundance: few; v_gene: TRBV7-9; CDR3nt: TGTGCCAGCAGCCGGTACTTTACCTCAACTAATGAAAAACCGTTTTTT; CDR3aa: CASSRYFTSTNEKPFF
j_gene: TRBJ2-5; len: 18; d_gene: -; abundance: few; v_gene: TRBV20-1; CDR3nt: TGCAGTGCTAGAGTAGATTCGGCCCGACAGACGGTGAAAGAGACCCAGTACTTC; CDR3aa: CSARVDSARQTVKETQYF
j_gene: TRBJ2-2; len: 13; d_gene: TRBD2; abundance: -; v_gene: TRBV5-1; CDR3nt: TGCGCCAGCGGACTAGCCCACACCGGGGAGCTGTTTTTT; CDR3aa: CASGLAHTGELFF
j_gene: TRBJ2-7; len: 16; d_gene: -; abundance: many; v_gene: TRBV4-1; CDR3nt: TGCGCCAGCAGCCAAGTACCGGAACTGGAATCCTACGAGCAGTACTTC; CDR3aa: CASSQVPELESYEQYF
j_gene: TRBJ2-7; len: 18; d_gene: -; abundance: -; v_gene: TRBV7-9; CDR3nt: TGTGCCAGCAGCGCGGATCCCCGTAGCGGTAAGAGGACCTACGAGCAGTACTTC; CDR3aa: CASSADPRSGKRTYEQYF
j_gene: TRBJ2-7; len: 14; d_gene: -; abundance: -; v_gene: TRBV20-1; CDR3nt: TGCAGTGAGTGCTTTGCCTGGTCCTACAATGAGCAGTACTTC; CDR3aa: CSECFAWSYNEQYF
j_gene: TRBJ1-2; len: 15; d_gene: TRBD1; abundance: -; v_gene: TRBV20-1; CDR3nt: TGCAGTGCTAGTGAGAGACAGGGCCTTAACTATGGCTACACCTTC; CDR3aa: CSASERQGLNYGYTF
j_gene: TRBJ1-1; len: 13; d_gene: -; abundance: -; v_gene: TRBV20-1; CDR3nt: TGCAGTGGCGACGAACCCCTGAACACTGAAGCTTTCTTT; CDR3aa: CSGDEPLNTEAFF
j_gene: TRBJ2-3; len: 15; d_gene: -; abundance: -; v_gene: TRBV12-3/TRBV12-4; CDR3nt: TGTGCCAGCACCTTAGGGGGGGGGCCGTTAGATACGCAGTATTTT; CDR3aa: CASTLGGGPLDTQYF
j_gene: TRBJ2-1; len: 17; d_gene: TRBD2; abundance: once; v_gene: TRBV20-1; CDR3nt: TGCAGTGCTAGAGTGGCTAGCGGGAGGGCCGGGTTTGATGAGCAGTTCTTC; CDR3aa: CSARVASGRAGFDEQFF
j_gene: TRBJ2-1; len: 14; d_gene: -; abundance: -; v_gene: TRBV7-2; CDR3nt: TGTGCCAGCAGCCCAAAGACAGGATCATATGAGCAGTTCTTC; CDR3aa: CASSPKTGSYEQFF
j_gene: TRBJ2-3; len: 16; d_gene: TRBD2; abundance: -; v_gene: TRBV27; CDR3nt: TGTGCCAGCAGCCCGTCTAGCGGGAGACAAAAAGATACGCAGTATTTT; CDR3aa: CASSPSSGRQKDTQYF
j_gene: TRBJ2-1; len: 19; d_gene: TRBD2; abundance: -; v_gene: TRBV7-2; CDR3nt: TGTGCCAGCAGCTTAGCTGGACTAGCGGGACTACCCTCCTACAATGAGCAGTTCTTC; CDR3aa: CASSLAGLAGLPSYNEQFF
j_gene: TRBJ2-1; len: 15; d_gene: -; abundance: many; v_gene: TRBV29-1; CDR3nt: TGCAGCGTTGAAGATCCACAGGGTGTCCACAATGAGCAGTTCTTC; CDR3aa: CSVEDPQGVHNEQFF
j_gene: TRBJ1-5; len: 14; d_gene: TRBD1; abundance: -; v_gene: TRBV7-9; CDR3nt: TGTGCCACAACCACCGGGACAGGGAGTCAGCCCCAGCATTTT; CDR3aa: CATTTGTGSQPQHF
j_gene: TRBJ1-2; len: 15; d_gene: TRBD1; abundance: -; v_gene: TRBV2; CDR3nt: TGTGCCAGCAGTGAAGCGGAAGGACAGGGGAATGGCTACACCTTC; CDR3aa: CASSEAEGQGNGYTF
j_gene: TRBJ2-2; len: 16; d_gene: -; abundance: -; v_gene: TRBV6-1; CDR3nt: TGTGCCAGCATCTCTCGGACCCACCTAATTACCGGGGAGCTGTTTTTT; CDR3aa: CASISRTHLITGELFF
j_gene: TRBJ2-3; len: 17; d_gene: TRBD1; abundance: few; v_gene: TRBV4-1; CDR3nt: TGCGCCAGCAGTAAGGGTCGGGACAGGGCTAGCACAGATACGCAGTATTTT; CDR3aa: CASSKGRDRASTDTQYF
j_gene: TRBJ2-4; len: 15; d_gene: TRBD2; abundance: few; v_gene: TRBV11-2; CDR3nt: TGTGCCAGCAGCTTCCTATTGACTAGCGGAGACATTCAGTACTTC; CDR3aa: CASSFLLTSGDIQYF
j_gene: TRBJ2-1; len: 19; d_gene: TRBD2; abundance: -; v_gene: TRBV6-2/TRBV6-3; CDR3nt: TGTGCCAGCAGTTACCCCGAAATGATAAGGACTAGCGGGGGTGATGAGCAGTTCTTC; CDR3aa: CASSYPEMIRTSGGDEQFF
j_gene: TRBJ2-7; len: 12; d_gene: -; abundance: few; v_gene: TRBV20-1; CDR3nt: TGCAGTGCTAGAGATTTAGGTCACGAGCAGTACTTC; CDR3aa: CSARDLGHEQYF
j_gene: TRBJ2-1; len: 13; d_gene: -; abundance: -; v_gene: TRBV12-3/TRBV12-4; CDR3nt: TGTGCCGTCATCGTCGGGGACAACAATGAGCAGTTCTTC; CDR3aa: CAVIVGDNNEQFF